A selection of T cell receptor beta chains follows, all from one sample in a study of cytomegalovirus exposure and HLA in healthy donors. Only in-frame clones appear in the TCRdb table, and some are missing; sequencing was by immunoSEQ multiplex PCR. The table lists roughly 100,000 clones, 76% of them singletons. Sequencing used PBMCs. All receptors come from a woman between 55 and 75 years old in good health and CMV-seropositive. The CDR3 runs from the conserved cysteine through the conserved F or W. D genes are given only for firm matches.

d_call j_call v_call cdr3_nt cdr3_aa
TRBD1 TRBJ1-2 TRBV6-5 TGTGCCAGCAGTTACGACAGGGTTTTAAATGGCTACACCTTC CASSYDRVLNGYTF
- TRBJ1-1 TRBV6-1 TGTGCCAGCAGTCAAGGGACCGGGGTTTTTGTGACTGAAGCTTTCTTT CASSQGTGVFVTEAFF
TRBD2 TRBJ2-1 TRBV7-9 TGTGCCAGCAGCCCTAGCGGGAGGGGGGGCTACAATGAGCAGTTCTTC CASSPSGRGGYNEQFF
TRBD1 TRBJ2-1 TRBV6-5 TGTGCCAGCGGACCAGGGGGAAGGTCCTACAATGAGCAGTTCTTC CASGPGGRSYNEQFF
- TRBJ2-2 TRBV4-1 TGCGCCAGCAGCCAACCGGTAGCCGGGGAGCTGTTTTTT CASSQPVAGELFF
TRBD1 TRBJ1-5 TRBV7-9 TGTTCCACCTCGGGACAGTCCGGTCAGCCCCAGCATTTT CSTSGQSGQPQHF
TRBD1 TRBJ2-1 TRBV5-6 TGTGCCAGCAGCTTAGAACAGGGGCGGAACAATGAGCAGTTCTTC CASSLEQGRNNEQFF
- TRBJ1-2 TRBV6-5 TGTGCCAGCAGTCGACAGCCTTGGAATGGCTACACCTTC CASSRQPWNGYTF
- TRBJ1-6 TRBV28 TGTGCCAGCAGTTTAACAGGTTTTTTCCCCCTCCACTTT CASSLTGFFPLHF
TRBD2 TRBJ2-5 TRBV7-3 TGTGCCAGCAGCCCCGCAGGGGGACTAGCGGCTTTTGGGGCCCAGTACTTC CASSPAGGLAAFGAQYF
- TRBJ2-2 TRBV7-9 TGTGCCAGCAGCGTTTTCCACAGAAACACCGGGGAGCTGTTTTTT CASSVFHRNTGELFF
TRBD2 TRBJ2-7 TRBV7-9 TGTGCCAGCAGCTATGGACTAGCGGCTTCCTACGAGCAGTACTTC CASSYGLAASYEQYF
TRBD2 TRBJ2-7 TRBV5-8 TGTGCCAGCAGCTTGGACGGGCTAGCGGGGGTCTACGAGCAGTACTTC CASSLDGLAGVYEQYF